These T cell receptor beta chains were read from a single sample in a study of Ad26.COV2.S vaccination and SARS-CoV-2 variants. Here immunoSEQ multiplex PCR was the method, and the copy in TCRdb shows in-frame clones only, minus some. Of about 440,000 clones in the sample, 80% to 95% are singletons; the top ten hold around 4.2%. Material: peripheral blood, obtained in a trial of Ad26.COV2.S vaccine versus placebo. Every receptor here comes from a person between 18 and 65 years old who received the Ad26.COV2.S COVID-19 vaccine or a placebo. The CDR3 runs from the conserved cysteine through the conserved F or W. A D gene is named only where the DNA matches it firmly. Clone size is not always given. Where it is, it says once, few, many or a class for expanded clones.

CDR3aa: CASSPGLETQYF
CDR3nt: TGTGCCAGCTCACCAGGGTTGGAGACCCAGTACTTC
d_gene: -
v_gene: TRBV18
abundance: -
j_gene: TRBJ2-5

CDR3aa: CASSFGSGNTIYF
CDR3nt: TGTGCCAGCAGCTTCGGTTCCGGAAACACCATATATTTT
d_gene: -
v_gene: TRBV11-2
abundance: -
j_gene: TRBJ1-3

CDR3aa: CASSFLAGGRQYF
CDR3nt: TGTGCCAGCAGTTTCCTAGCGGGAGGACGGCAGTACTTC
d_gene: TRBD2
v_gene: TRBV28
abundance: few
j_gene: TRBJ2-7

CDR3aa: CAISEPGPVETQYF
CDR3nt: TGTGCCATCAGTGAGCCCGGGCCGGTGGAGACCCAGTACTTC
d_gene: -
v_gene: TRBV10-3
abundance: -
j_gene: TRBJ2-5

CDR3aa: CASSEFASGSRRKTQYF
CDR3nt: TGTGCCAGCAGTGAATTTGCTAGCGGGAGTAGGAGGAAGACCCAGTACTTC
d_gene: TRBD2
v_gene: TRBV6-1
abundance: -
j_gene: TRBJ2-5

CDR3aa: CASRREQAGANVLTF
CDR3nt: TGTGCCAGCAGACGGGAACAGGCTGGGGCCAACGTCCTGACTTTC
d_gene: -
v_gene: TRBV7-9
abundance: -
j_gene: TRBJ2-6

CDR3aa: CASSYNRPGGANVLTF
CDR3nt: TGTGCCAGCAGTTACAACCGTCCTGGCGGGGCCAACGTCCTGACTTTC
d_gene: -
v_gene: TRBV6-2/TRBV6-3
abundance: -
j_gene: TRBJ2-6

CDR3aa: CASSSGGLAGDNEQYF
CDR3nt: TGTGCCAGCAGCTCGGGGGGACTAGCGGGAGACAACGAGCAGTACTTC
d_gene: TRBD2
v_gene: TRBV5-4
abundance: -
j_gene: TRBJ2-7

CDR3aa: CASSPSTSGHNEQFF
CDR3nt: TGTGCCAGCTCACCCAGCACTAGCGGTCACAATGAGCAGTTCTTC
d_gene: TRBD2
v_gene: TRBV18
abundance: -
j_gene: TRBJ2-1

CDR3aa: CASRGQVGSHQPQHF
CDR3nt: TGTGCCAGCAGAGGACAGGTTGGGTCCCATCAGCCCCAGCATTTT
d_gene: TRBD1
v_gene: TRBV6-5
abundance: -
j_gene: TRBJ1-5

CDR3aa: CASSPKNPYEKLFF
CDR3nt: TGTGCCAGCAGTCCTAAGAACCCATATGAAAAACTGTTTTTT
d_gene: -
v_gene: TRBV25-1
abundance: -
j_gene: TRBJ1-4

CDR3aa: CATSRDHGRGLRNQPQHF
CDR3nt: TGTGCCACCAGCAGAGATCACGGAAGGGGGTTGCGCAATCAGCCCCAGCATTTT
d_gene: -
v_gene: TRBV15
abundance: -
j_gene: TRBJ1-5

CDR3aa: CASSPTGFITEAFF
CDR3nt: TGTGCCAGCAGCCCTACAGGGTTTATCACTGAAGCTTTCTTT
d_gene: -
v_gene: TRBV7-8
abundance: -
j_gene: TRBJ1-1

CDR3aa: CASSPADRTNGYTF
CDR3nt: TGTGCCAGCAGTCCTGCGGACAGGACCAATGGCTACACCTTC
d_gene: TRBD1
v_gene: TRBV27
abundance: once
j_gene: TRBJ1-2

CDR3aa: CASSVGSGERPQYF
CDR3nt: TGTGCCAGCAGCGTCGGCTCAGGGGAGAGACCCCAGTACTTC
d_gene: -
v_gene: TRBV7-9
abundance: -
j_gene: TRBJ2-5

CDR3aa: CASSSVGTSFFETQYF
CDR3nt: TGTGCCAGCAGTTCTGTTGGGACTAGCTTTTTTGAGACCCAGTACTTC
d_gene: TRBD2
v_gene: TRBV6-2/TRBV6-3
abundance: -
j_gene: TRBJ2-5

CDR3aa: CASSLGPGTTPYEQYF
CDR3nt: TGTGCCAGCAGCTTGGGGCCTGGGACAACCCCTTACGAGCAGTACTTC
d_gene: -
v_gene: TRBV5-5
abundance: -
j_gene: TRBJ2-7

CDR3aa: CASTRDSTYEQYF
CDR3nt: TGTGCCAGCACCAGGGACAGTACCTACGAGCAGTACTTC
d_gene: TRBD1
v_gene: TRBV5-5
abundance: -
j_gene: TRBJ2-7

CDR3aa: CASSTTGVRWETQYF
CDR3nt: TGCGCCAGCAGCACAACAGGGGTTCGGTGGGAGACCCAGTACTTC
d_gene: TRBD1
v_gene: TRBV5-1
abundance: -
j_gene: TRBJ2-5

CDR3aa: CASSPFSLAGSFSGTDTQYF
CDR3nt: TGTGCCAGCTCACCATTTTCCCTAGCGGGATCTTTCAGTGGCACAGATACGCAGTATTTT
d_gene: TRBD2
v_gene: TRBV18
abundance: -
j_gene: TRBJ2-3

CDR3aa: CASSQDPSGSGNEQFF
CDR3nt: TGTGCCAGCAGCCAAGATCCTAGCGGGAGTGGGAATGAGCAGTTCTTC
d_gene: TRBD2
v_gene: TRBV3-1/TRBV3-2
abundance: -
j_gene: TRBJ2-1

CDR3aa: CASSQDPTSGRGYNEQFF
CDR3nt: TGTGCCAGCAGCCAAGATCCGACTAGCGGGAGGGGCTACAATGAGCAGTTCTTC
d_gene: TRBD2
v_gene: TRBV14
abundance: once
j_gene: TRBJ2-1

CDR3aa: CASSSSSGRIPTDTQYF
CDR3nt: TGTGCCAGCAGCTCCTCTAGCGGGAGGATCCCCACAGATACGCAGTATTTT
d_gene: TRBD2
v_gene: TRBV5-4
abundance: -
j_gene: TRBJ2-3

CDR3aa: CSVGETGSYGYTF
CDR3nt: TGCAGCGTGGGGGAGACAGGGAGCTATGGCTACACCTTC
d_gene: TRBD1
v_gene: TRBV29-1
abundance: few
j_gene: TRBJ1-2

CDR3aa: CASSAGQINQPQHF
CDR3nt: TGTGCCAGCAGCGCGGGACAAATCAATCAGCCCCAGCATTTT
d_gene: -
v_gene: TRBV7-2
abundance: few
j_gene: TRBJ1-5

CDR3aa: CASSQAQSGTGKAYEQYF
CDR3nt: TGTGCCAGCAGCCAAGCGCAATCCGGGACAGGGAAAGCCTACGAGCAGTACTTC
d_gene: TRBD1
v_gene: TRBV4-2
abundance: -
j_gene: TRBJ2-7

CDR3aa: CASSLGGHNTDTQYF
CDR3nt: TGTGCCAGCAGCTTGGGGGGACATAACACAGATACGCAGTATTTT
d_gene: -
v_gene: TRBV7-2
abundance: -
j_gene: TRBJ2-3

CDR3aa: CASSYSRRGRGGEQYF
CDR3nt: TGTGCCAGCAGTTACTCGAGAAGGGGTAGGGGTGGCGAGCAGTACTTC
d_gene: -
v_gene: TRBV6-5
abundance: -
j_gene: TRBJ2-7

CDR3aa: CASSLYASRVDQPQHF
CDR3nt: TGTGCCAGCAGTTTATATGCGTCCAGGGTCGATCAGCCCCAGCATTTT
d_gene: -
v_gene: TRBV28
abundance: -
j_gene: TRBJ1-5

CDR3aa: CASSLQGANTGELFF
CDR3nt: TGTGCCAGCAGCCTACAGGGGGCCAACACCGGGGAGCTGTTTTTT
d_gene: TRBD1
v_gene: TRBV13
abundance: -
j_gene: TRBJ2-2

CDR3aa: CASSLIRGNIQYF
CDR3nt: TGTGCCAGCAGCTTAATCAGGGGAAACATTCAGTACTTC
d_gene: -
v_gene: TRBV7-2
abundance: -
j_gene: TRBJ2-4

CDR3aa: CASSTDNSPLHF
CDR3nt: TGTGCCAGCTCAACCGATAATTCACCCCTCCACTTT
d_gene: -
v_gene: TRBV18
abundance: -
j_gene: TRBJ1-6

CDR3aa: CASTRLAGVFYNEQFF
CDR3nt: TGTGCCAGCACTAGACTAGCGGGAGTGTTCTACAATGAGCAGTTCTTC
d_gene: TRBD2
v_gene: TRBV11-2
abundance: -
j_gene: TRBJ2-1

CDR3aa: CASTFGRETQYF
CDR3nt: TGTGCCAGCACCTTCGGAAGGGAGACCCAGTACTTC
d_gene: -
v_gene: TRBV7-9
abundance: -
j_gene: TRBJ2-5

CDR3aa: CASSSLTGYSNQPQHF
CDR3nt: TGTGCCAGCAGTTCTCTGACAGGTTATAGCAATCAGCCCCAGCATTTT
d_gene: -
v_gene: TRBV28
abundance: few
j_gene: TRBJ1-5

CDR3aa: CASSEYSRETQYF
CDR3nt: TGTGCCAGCAGTGAATACAGCCGGGAGACCCAGTACTTC
d_gene: -
v_gene: TRBV2
abundance: -
j_gene: TRBJ2-5

CDR3aa: CASSLYGTNSNQPQHF
CDR3nt: TGTGCCAGCAGTTTATACGGGACAAATAGCAATCAGCCCCAGCATTTT
d_gene: -
v_gene: TRBV28
abundance: -
j_gene: TRBJ1-5

CDR3aa: CATSGRTSGGAFF
CDR3nt: TGTGCCACCAGTGGTAGGACGTCCGGGGGAGCTTTCTTT
d_gene: -
v_gene: TRBV24-1
abundance: -
j_gene: TRBJ1-1

CDR3aa: CASSFYSNTGELFF
CDR3nt: TGTGCCAGCAGCTTCTACTCGAACACCGGGGAGCTGTTTTTT
d_gene: -
v_gene: TRBV7-9
abundance: once
j_gene: TRBJ2-2

CDR3aa: CASSPSSGSTYEQYF
CDR3nt: TGTGCCAGCAGTCCATCTAGCGGGAGTACTTACGAGCAGTACTTC
d_gene: TRBD2
v_gene: TRBV27
abundance: -
j_gene: TRBJ2-7

CDR3aa: CASSRGLAGLNTGELFF
CDR3nt: TGTGCCAGCTCACGGGGGCTAGCGGGACTAAACACCGGGGAGCTGTTTTTT
d_gene: TRBD2
v_gene: TRBV18
abundance: once
j_gene: TRBJ2-2

CDR3aa: CASSPGTAYEQYF
CDR3nt: TGTGCCAGCAGCCCCGGGACAGCCTACGAGCAGTACTTC
d_gene: TRBD1
v_gene: TRBV6-2/TRBV6-3
abundance: -
j_gene: TRBJ2-7

CDR3aa: CASSYRLDKGDTQYF
CDR3nt: TGTGCCAGCAGTTACCGACTAGACAAGGGCGATACGCAGTATTTT
d_gene: -
v_gene: TRBV6-5
abundance: -
j_gene: TRBJ2-3

CDR3aa: CASSNKLAGGTDTQYF
CDR3nt: TGTGCCAGTAGTAATAAGCTAGCGGGGGGCACAGATACGCAGTATTTT
d_gene: TRBD2
v_gene: TRBV19
abundance: -
j_gene: TRBJ2-3